This TCR beta chain was captured by sequencing in a study of identical twins. General study findings and limits: Insertions ran lower in abundant cord blood beta clonotypes, though not in memory repertoires.

This clonotype was seen repeatedly, ten times or more. The antigen remains undetermined. A universal primer site was added by template switching, and unique molecular identifiers were carried by the cDNA. TCRdb redid the calling of the 5' RACE reads with MiXCR, one entry per CDR3 protein. Of about 240,000 distinct CDR3 sequences listed, roughly 10% were seen once; the top ten hold about 9%. Everyone who donated was a healthy Caucasian. Sequencing was done on a sample of memory T cells sorted from blood. This TCR was recovered from a man aged 45-65 years in good health.

CDR3 nucleotides: TGTGCCACCCGGACAGGGGAGAGGTCTGGGGCCAACGTCCTGACTTTC. It encodes CATRTGERSGANVLTF. V gene TRBV6-1 combines with J gene TRBJ2-6; the match to TRBD1 covers 9 bases. The trim removed 10 bases at V and 1 base at J, leaving 8 bases unmatched. This CDR3 contains 16 residues. CDR1 and CDR2 (germline): MNHNS, SASEGT.